One and the same sample provided the 21 T cell receptor beta chains below, sequenced in a study of T-cell memory formation after mild COVID-19. TCRdb reprocessed the 5' RACE reads with MiXCR, giving one entry per CDR3 protein. The repertoire has roughly 250,000 distinct CDR3 sequences, about a sixth of them found once; the top ten carry roughly 21%. Input material: PBMCs or a T cell subset sorted from them (not recorded which). The source is a man aged 18 to 29 who had mild COVID-19 (a few samples of this study predate the infection). Cell type and time point are not known.

The chain recombines TRBV6-1 with TRBJ1-5; 7 nucleotides match TRBD1. The CDR3 is 15 amino acids. CDR1 and CDR2 (germline): MNHNS, SASEGT. The V gene end was trimmed by 5 bases and the J gene end by 0 bases; junction bases not matched to a gene: 4. DNA of the CDR3: TGTGCCAGCAGTTCACAGGGGAATAGCAATCAGCCCCAGCATTTT. It is translated as CASSSQGNSNQPQHF.

The chain uses TRBV5-1 and TRBJ2-7; 9 bases match TRBD1. The germline V gene encodes CDR1 SGHRS and CDR2 YFSETQ. The CDR3 extends over 15 amino acids. With V trimmed by 3 bases and J by 3 bases, 7 bases remained unmatched. The CDR3 here is CASSSGPGQGYEQYV. In nucleotides, the CDR3 is TGCGCCAGCAGCTCAGGTCCGGGACAGGGCTACGAGCAGTACGTC.

This clonotype has just a few counts. This chain joins TRBV18 and TRBJ2-5, with 10 bases lining up with TRBD2. CDR1 is KGHSH and CDR2 is LQKENI in the germline V gene. J lost 8 bases, V lost 6 bases, and 6 bases had no gene match. This CDR3 has 13 amino acids. For the CDR3, the DNA is TGTGCCAGCTCGACGGGACTAGCGACTACCCAGTACTTC. Translated: CASSTGLATTQYF.

This clonotype showed up just a few times. The rearrangement uses TRBV5-1 and TRBJ2-1, with 10 bases aligning to TRBD2. The V and J ends lost 4 bases and 10 bases, in that order; junction bases with no gene match: 8. The CDR3 has 14 residues. Germline V gene sequence: CDR1 SGHRS, CDR2 YFSETQ. The DNA for the CDR3 is TGCGCCAGCAGCGTAAGCGGGGGGGCAAGGGAGCAGTTCTTC. Its translation: CASSVSGGAREQFF.

This clonotype has a handful of counts. The rearrangement joins TRBV29-1 to TRBJ2-1; D is ambiguous. The CDR3 sequence is 14 residues long. V was shortened by 3 bases and J by 4 bases, with 13 bases between the two germline ends. CDR1 SQVTM and CDR2 ANQGSEA come from the germline V gene. The CDR3 region has the DNA TGCAGCGTTGAGAAGTGGGTTCGGTACAATGAGCAGTTCTTC. Translated, it gives CSVEKWVRYNEQFF.

This clonotype was seen only a few times. The gene calls are TRBV6-6 and TRBJ1-2; D not certain. Trimming removed 6 bases at V and 1 base at J, with 15 bases between. CDR1 MNHNY and CDR2 SVGAGI come from the germline V gene (reference sequence). There are 15 residues in the CDR3. The CDR3 loop reads CASSREDGDNYGYTF. In DNA form, the CDR3 reads TGTGCCAGCAGCCGTGAGGACGGGGATAACTATGGCTACACCTTC.

The V gene is TRBV4-1, the J gene TRBJ2-7; D possibly uses TRBD1 or TRBD2 (6 bases each). Germline lookup yields CDR1 MGHRA and CDR2 YSYEKL. The CDR3 spans 16 residues. V lost 2 bases, J lost 2 bases, and 16 bases lay in between. CDR3: CASSQPRGPGAYEQYV. Written as DNA, the CDR3 is TGCGCCAGCAGCCAACCTCGGGGGCCAGGAGCCTACGAGCAGTACGTC.

This clonotype was seen a single time. The chain links TRBV3-1 to TRBJ1-2, with D maybe TRBD1 (6 bases). V dropped 4 bases and J dropped 4 bases, with 22 bases sitting between them. The CDR3 has 17 amino acids. Germline CDR1 and CDR2: LGHDT and YNNKEL (reference sequence). The CDR3 sequence: CASSLNSPTGQTYGYTF. In DNA form, the CDR3 reads TGTGCCAGCAGCCTTAACTCACCCACCGGACAGACCTATGGCTACACCTTC.

The gene calls are TRBV6-2 or TRBV6-3 and TRBJ1-5; D not resolved. CDR3 size: 10 residues. The germline CDR1 and CDR2 sequences are MNHEY and SVGEGT. The V gene lost 8 bases and the J gene lost 4 bases, with 3 bases spanning the gap. DNA for the CDR3: TGTGCCAGCGGTAATCAGCCCCAGCATTTT. Translated, it gives CASGNQPQHF.

This clonotype occurred many times. The J gene is TRBJ2-5, the V gene TRBV7-6; D unclear. The CDR3 is 13 residues long. Trimming took off 2 bases at V and 5 bases at J, with 9 bases between the two ends. Per germline, CDR1 SGHVS and CDR2 FNYEAQ. This CDR3 is CASSLRDVETQYF. DNA for the CDR3: TGTGCCAGCAGCTTAAGGGATGTCGAGACCCAGTACTTC.

The gene calls are TRBV3-1 and TRBJ1-5; D is unresolved. Per germline, CDR1 LGHDT and CDR2 YNNKEL (reference sequence). V was cut by 4 bases and J by 6 bases, with 10 bases left in between. This CDR3 has 13 residues. CDR3 sequence: CASSPEGGQPQHF. In DNA, the CDR3 is TGTGCCAGCAGCCCCGAGGGAGGTCAGCCCCAGCATTTT.

The CDR3 coding sequence is TGTGCCAGCAGTGACTCGATGGGGGGACCCCTCCACTTT. This translates into CASSDSMGGPLHF. V is TRBV6-4 and J is TRBJ1-6, with a weak D call TRBD1 (5 bases). Per the germline V gene, CDR1 is MRHNA and CDR2 is SNTAGT. The CDR3 has 13 amino acids. The ends were cut back, 0 bases at V and 12 bases at J, with 9 bases in the middle.

This chain connects TRBV12-3 or TRBV12-4 to TRBJ2-3, with no clear D. There are 19 residues in the CDR3. V lost 5 bases to trimming and J lost 3 bases, with 27 bases between them. The CDR3 DNA reads TGTGCCAGCAGTCCTATAACCCCAGACCCCGTTTTGGGGACAGATACGCAGTATTTT. Amino acids: CASSPITPDPVLGTDTQYF.

This chain uses TRBV24-1 with TRBJ2-4, with 12 bases fitting TRBD2. The CDR3 has 19 residues. Germline V gives CDR1 KGHDR, CDR2 SFDVKD. Trimming cost V 10 bases and J 0 bases; bases outside gene matches: 15. As DNA, the CDR3 is TGTGCCACGAAGAGACTAGCGGGAGCGGCCAGGGTAGCCAAAAACATTCAGTACTTC. Its protein is CATKRLAGAARVAKNIQYF.

This clonotype was observed a handful of times. The chain has TRBV7-9 and TRBJ2-5; 10 bases fit TRBD2. The germline V gene encodes CDR1 SEHNR and CDR2 FQNEAQ (reference sequence). J gave up 3 bases and V 6 bases, and 4 bases lay outside the gene matches. The CDR3 loop spans 14 amino acids. The DNA of the CDR3 is TGTGCCAGCAGAGCCGGACTAGCGGAAGAGACCCAGTACTTC. Translation: CASRAGLAEETQYF.

The rearrangement joins TRBV7-2 to TRBJ2-5, with 7 bases matching TRBD2. J lost 5 bases, V lost 0 bases, and 6 bases had no gene match. In germline, CDR1 is SGHTA, CDR2 FQGNSA. This CDR3 has 15 amino acids. CDR3 nucleotide sequence: TGTGCCAGCAGCTTAGCGGGGGGGGAGTTGGAGACCCAGTACTTC. Translated, it gives CASSLAGGELETQYF.

The gene calls are TRBV12-3 or TRBV12-4 and TRBJ2-2; 7 positions agree with TRBD1. V shed 3 bases, J shed 7 bases, and the junction held 5 bases outside the gene matches. This CDR3 has 14 amino acids. DNA of the CDR3: TGTGCCAGCAGTTTCGACAGGGTTCACGGGGAGCTGTTTTTT. It specifies CASSFDRVHGELFF.

V is TRBV5-1 and J is TRBJ1-1; D is unclear. V dropped 0 bases and J dropped 4 bases, with 10 bases sitting between them. The CDR3 is 14 amino acids. Germline V CDR1 and CDR2: SGHRS, YFSETQ. As DNA, the CDR3 is TGCGCCAGCAGCTTGGGCAGAGGCCCCACTGAAGCTTTCTTT. This gives the protein CASSLGRGPTEAFF. The entire variable domain, with the rest obtained from reference TRBV5-1 and TRBJ1-1, is as follows: KAGVTQTPRYLIKTRGQQVTLSCSPISGHRSVSWYQQTPGQGLQFLFEYFSETQRNKGNFPGRFSGRQFSNSRSEMNVSTLELGDSALYLCASSLGRGPTEAFFGQGTRLTVV.

The genes are TRBV5-1 and TRBJ2-3; D is unresolved. The germline gives CDR1 SGHRS, CDR2 YFSETQ. Trimming pared 0 bases from V and 4 bases from J, leaving 12 bases between. The CDR3 runs to 15 residues. The CDR3 loop reads CASSLDSAAADTQYF. Written as DNA, the CDR3 is TGCGCCAGCAGCTTGGACTCGGCGGCCGCAGATACGCAGTATTTT.

This clonotype was seen ten or more times. The CDR3 DNA follows: TGTGCCAGGACTAGCGGGGAAGAGACCCAGTACTTC. Its protein product is CARTSGEETQYF. The V call is TRBV2, the J call TRBJ2-5; 11 positions agree with TRBD2. The germline V gene has CDR1 SNHLY and CDR2 FYNNEI. After removal of 9 bases from V and 3 bases from J, the junction contained 0 bases not matched to a gene. The CDR3 length is 12 residues.

DNA for the CDR3: TGTGCCAGCGCGAGACAGATTAATGAAAAACTGTTTTTT. It codes for CASARQINEKLFF. V is TRBV7-9 and J is TRBJ1-4; D may be TRBD1 (5 bases). The length of the CDR3 is 13 residues. Germline assignment: CDR1 SEHNR and CDR2 FQNEAQ (reference sequence). Trimming took 8 bases from V and 4 from J, leaving 11 bases between them.